The 19 T cell receptor beta chains reported below all come from one sample, sequenced in a study of naive and memory T cell subsets (dated by TCRdb to the late 2010s). General conclusions and limits of the study: A few larger clonotypes were present in naive repertoires, particularly the CD8 repertoires, and these clonotypes were possibly memory cells re-expressing CD45RA.

Libraries were prepared through UMI-ligation and nested PCR. Sequenced on an Illumina MiSeq. To cover both TRBC1 and TRBC2, the beta constant-region primer consisted of an equimolar mix of two oligonucleotides. Four rounds of PCR, combining the SP2 primer with nested alpha and beta constant-region primers, were used to amplify the ligated cDNA. The public reads were quality trimmed at Q25 with fastp and then assembled into clones with MiXCR by TCRdb, keeping productive beta chains. For every CDR3 protein sequence, its rows merge into one entry that carries the most common genes and DNA. In all, the sample holds about 140,000 distinct CDR3 sequences, and approximately 21% of those were seen once. The ten largest clones take up 0.6% to 0.7% of the sample. No antigen has been identified for these receptors. Sequences were obtained from naive CD8+ T cells from blood. Per the publication, the cell subset or site label means: naive T cells, CD45RA high CD27+. The receptors were gathered from a human donor in good health.

The rearrangement uses TRBV28 and TRBJ2-3; D is ambiguous. The CDR3 covers 18 residues. Per the germline V gene, CDR1 is MDHEN and CDR2 is SYDVKM. V lost 3 bases and J 3 bases, leaving 22 bases between the germline ends. The CDR3 bases are TGTGCCAGCAGTTTTTTACCTACCCCGAACCTAATTACAGATACGCAGTATTTT. Protein: CASSFLPTPNLITDTQYF.

This clonotype was detected only a few times. The chain links TRBV6-1 to TRBJ2-7; 7 positions match TRBD2. CDR3 length: 13 residues. The germline CDR1 and CDR2 sequences are MNHNS and SASEGT. The V and J ends lost 6 bases and 3 bases, in that order; junction bases with no gene match: 5. The CDR3 region has the DNA TGTGCCAGCAGCACTAGCGACCTCTACGAGCAGTACTTC. Encoded protein: CASSTSDLYEQYF.

This clonotype was observed a handful of times. The V call is TRBV27, the J call TRBJ2-3, with a possible D match to TRBD2 (6 bases). The ends were cut back, 5 bases at V and 2 bases at J, with 14 bases in the middle. The CDR3 is 15 residues long. Germline-derived CDR1 and CDR2 are MNHEY and SMNVEV (reference sequence). The CDR3 is CASSREGLFTDTQYF. The DNA for the CDR3 is TGTGCCAGCAGTCGAGAGGGACTCTTCACAGATACGCAGTATTTT.

This clonotype came up a few times. The V gene is TRBV7-9, the J gene TRBJ2-7; D gene unclear. Germline V lookup: CDR1 SEHNR, CDR2 FQNEAQ (reference sequence). The CDR3 sequence is 14 residues long. The germline V and J ends were trimmed by 3 bases and 2 bases, with 11 bases remaining between them. The CDR3 region has the DNA TGTGCCAGCAGCTTCGGTTTAGATCCCTACGAGCAGTACTTC. It specifies CASSFGLDPYEQYF.

V and J are TRBV6-2 or TRBV6-3 and TRBJ2-7; D possibly matches TRBD1 or TRBD2 (5 bases each). Per germline, CDR1 MNHEY and CDR2 SVGEGT. The CDR3 loop spans 16 amino acids. V lost 3 bases and J 4 bases, leaving 19 bases between the germline ends. The CDR3 spells CASSYASGPQWYEQYF. Here the CDR3 DNA reads TGTGCCAGCAGTTATGCTTCGGGACCTCAATGGTACGAGCAGTACTTC.

The chain couples TRBV27 to TRBJ2-1, with D perhaps TRBD2 (5 bases). The CDR3 spans 16 residues. Trimming stripped 5 bases from V and 7 bases from J, with 21 bases between. Germline CDR1 reads MNHEY; CDR2 reads SMNVEV (reference sequence). The CDR3 reads CASSLGPWLAINEQFF. Written as DNA, the CDR3 is TGTGCCAGCAGTCTTGGCCCCTGGCTAGCCATAAATGAGCAGTTCTTC.

The V and J genes are TRBV12-3 or TRBV12-4 and TRBJ2-7, with D perhaps assigned TRBD1 or TRBD2 (5 bases each). The CDR3 has 14 residues. V lost 6 bases, J lost 2 bases, and 14 bases lay in between. The chain's CDR3 is CASRPRDGPYEQYF. CDR3 bases: TGTGCCAGCAGACCCCGGGACGGACCCTACGAGCAGTACTTC.

This clonotype was recorded a few times. This rearrangement joins TRBV27 to TRBJ2-3, with TRBD1 matching over 10 bases. The CDR3 sequence is 15 residues long. Losses at the gene ends were 8 bases for V and 5 bases for J; bases not matched to a gene: 10. From germline, CDR1 is MNHEY and CDR2 SMNVEV (reference sequence). CDR3 bases: TGTGCCAGCTCTCAGAACCGGGACAGGGGAGATACGCAGTATTTT. Translation gives CASSQNRDRGDTQYF.

This chain uses TRBV6-6 with TRBJ1-2; a possible D gene is TRBD1 (5 bases). Germline V gives CDR1 MNHNY, CDR2 SVGAGI (reference sequence). CDR3 length equals 12 residues. The ends were cut back, 10 bases at V and 3 bases at J, with 12 bases in the middle. CDR3 coding DNA: TGTGCCACCCACGGGGGGGACTATGGCTACACCTTC. Protein sequence: CATHGGDYGYTF.

This clonotype was seen more than once but under ten times. The chain employs TRBV27 and TRBJ1-5, with TRBD1 identical over 9 bases. Germline CDR1 reads MNHEY; CDR2 reads SMNVEV (reference sequence). V was clipped by 6 bases and J by 5 bases; unmatched bases: 5. The CDR3 spans 14 residues. The DNA of the CDR3 is TGTGCCAGCAGCTTGGACAGGGGTTATCAGCCCCAGCATTTT. This sequence encodes CASSLDRGYQPQHF.

CDR3 bases: TGTGCCAGCAGTCCCTTGACTAGCGGGATTCACTACGAGCAGTACTTC. As protein: CASSPLTSGIHYEQYF. V and J are TRBV28 and TRBJ2-7; 11 bases map to TRBD2. The V segment lost 5 bases and the J segment 3 bases; nucleotides outside the gene matches: 9. CDR3 length: 16 residues. In germline, CDR1 is MDHEN, CDR2 SYDVKM.

This clonotype has a handful of counts. This sequence joins TRBV30 and TRBJ2-1; possibly TRBD1 for D (5 bases). The V and J ends lost 0 bases and 6 bases respectively, with 9 bases between them. The CDR3 extends over 13 amino acids. Germline loops: CDR1 GTSNPN, CDR2 SVGIG (reference sequence). The CDR3 nucleotides read TGTGCCTGGAGTGTACTTGGGGCCAATGAGCAGTTCTTC. Its protein product is CAWSVLGANEQFF.

The V call is TRBV5-5, the J call TRBJ2-7; 10 bases fit TRBD1. V lost 4 bases, J lost 2 bases, and 9 bases stayed unmatched. CDR3 length equals 16 residues. Germline V gene lookup returns CDR1 SGHKS and CDR2 YYEKEE (reference sequence). The CDR3 coding sequence is TGTGCCAGCAGCCTCGTCCTGGGACAGGGGACCTACGAGCAGTACTTC. Its translation is CASSLVLGQGTYEQYF.

The chain employs TRBV20-1 and TRBJ2-7; D not certain. In germline, CDR1 is DFQATT, CDR2 SNEGSKA (reference sequence). CDR3 length: 13 amino acids. The V and J ends lost 6 bases and 2 bases respectively, with 14 bases between them. The CDR3 coding sequence is TGCAGTGCCAGCGATCTAATAGCCTACGAGCAGTACTTC. Residues: CSASDLIAYEQYF.

This clonotype has only a few counts. The genes are TRBV19 and TRBJ2-1; a weak D match, TRBD2 (6 bases). Trimming pared 10 bases from V and 7 bases from J, leaving 14 bases between. The CDR3 loop spans 12 amino acids. Germline values: CDR1 LNHDA, CDR2 SQIVND (reference sequence). The DNA of the CDR3 is TGTGCCATTCAGTCCGGGGGTAATGAGCAGTTCTTC. Translated: CAIQSGGNEQFF.

The chain uses TRBV27 and TRBJ2-3, with D possibly being TRBD1 or TRBD2 (5 bases each). Germline V gene data show CDR1 as MNHEY and CDR2 as SMNVEV (reference sequence). Trimming took off 3 bases at V and 6 bases at J, with 13 bases between the two ends. This CDR3 is built from 14 residues. The CDR3 region has the DNA TGTGCCAGCAGTTTCGGGACCCGAGGGGATACGCAGTATTTT. It yields the protein CASSFGTRGDTQYF.

This clonotype was observed a handful of times. V gene TRBV27 combines with J gene TRBJ2-1; no reliable D call. The CDR3 runs 14 residues. Germline lookup yields CDR1 MNHEY and CDR2 SMNVEV (reference sequence). V was shortened by 3 bases and J by 10 bases, with 16 bases between the two germline ends. CDR3 region: CASSLGGPAVEQFF. DNA for the CDR3: TGTGCCAGCAGTTTGGGCGGCCCGGCGGTCGAGCAGTTCTTC.

This clonotype has just a few counts. The V call is TRBV6-1, the J call TRBJ1-3; TRBD1 matches 9 bases. Germline CDR1 MNHNS, CDR2 SASEGT. CDR3 length equals 14 residues. V lost 6 bases to trimming and J lost 6 bases; unmatched junction nucleotides: 6. CDR3 region: CASRYRGRINTIYF. The CDR3 nucleotides are TGTGCCAGCAGATACAGGGGGCGGATAAACACCATATATTTT.

In its sample, this clonotype was seen a few times. This chain links TRBV20-1 with TRBJ2-3; D is unresolved. Trimming left V 0 bases short and J 0 bases short, with 7 bases between. The CDR3 is 14 amino acids. Germline V CDR1 and CDR2: DFQATT, SNEGSKA (reference sequence). CDR3 nucleotides: TGCAGTGCTAGAGATGGCCAGAGCACAGATACGCAGTATTTT. It is translated as CSARDGQSTDTQYF.